A selection of T cell receptor beta chains follows, all from one sample in a study. TCRdb re-derived calls from the RT-PCR reads in MiXCR, one entry per CDR3 protein. Of more than 600,000 distinct CDR3 sequences listed, 14% were seen once; the top ten hold about 3.6%. The material sequenced was memory CD4+ T cells from blood. The source of these receptors is a female donor in good health, serving as a healthy control. Both conserved end residues are part of each CDR3. Size is stated for part of the rows, as once, few or many counts, or as a class when the clone is expanded.

clone_size,v_call,j_call,cdr3_aa
many,TRBV6-1,TRBJ1-4,CASSVDGSGGSTNEKLFF
.,TRBV12-3/TRBV12-4,TRBJ2-2,CASTLGEVTGELFF
few,TRBV21-1,TRBJ2-1,CASSELASSYNEQFF
.,TRBV19,TRBJ2-2,CASSSGSSNTGELFF
few,TRBV4-1,TRBJ2-7,CASSRGTGPTYEQYF
many,TRBV20-1,TRBJ1-5,CSARDWRDQPQHF
few,TRBV20-1,TRBJ2-1,CSQKPGLAGFNVYNEQFF
.,TRBV4-2,TRBJ2-7,CASSQDRQGGYEQYF
few,TRBV6-1,TRBJ1-6,CASSEGSTPNSPLHF
.,TRBV27,TRBJ2-7,CASSLSRGAEQYF
.,TRBV6-2/TRBV6-3,TRBJ2-7,CASSDLAGSSYEQYF
few,TRBV20-1,TRBJ2-3,CSAGDQNTQYF
.,TRBV7-3,TRBJ2-5,CASSLNGGYQETQYF
many,TRBV5-1,TRBJ2-7,CASSLGAGRFDYEQYF
many,TRBV20-1,TRBJ2-2,CSASPRAYTGELFF
many,TRBV6-5,TRBJ2-2,CASRDYNTGELFF
.,TRBV5-4,TRBJ2-1,CASKRQGGNEQFF
.,TRBV6-2/TRBV6-3,TRBJ2-1,CASSPGLALYNEQFF
.,TRBV7-2,TRBJ2-7,CASSLVQGQGVKEQYF
.,TRBV5-1,TRBJ2-5,CASSLGTGLSYQETQYF
.,TRBV9,TRBJ2-5,CASSAPNQETQYF
few,TRBV7-9,TRBJ2-7,CASSRRDRGYEQYF
few,TRBV29-1,TRBJ2-1,CSSTSYNEQFF
.,TRBV5-4,TRBJ1-4,CASSVKTGEEEKLFF
.,TRBV10-3,TRBJ1-5,CAIRNRDRGQDEHF
many,TRBV5-1,TRBJ1-5,CASSLSAGGQPQHF
.,TRBV5-1,TRBJ2-1,CASSFLAGGPNEQFF
.,TRBV6-5,TRBJ2-6,CASRKGGAGGANVLTF
few,TRBV20-1,TRBJ2-5,CSAPDGGGNQETQYF
many,TRBV28,TRBJ2-7,CASSKAGQGYHEQYF
.,TRBV6-6,TRBJ1-2,CASSGPGTGGYTF
few,TRBV10-3,TRBJ2-1,CAISEGLVGQAYNEQFF
few,TRBV7-2,TRBJ2-5,CASSLLYPGTSGRAGQTQYF
many,TRBV5-6,TRBJ2-7,CASSSGPSYEQYF
few,TRBV7-3,TRBJ2-1,CASSPGTGGNHEQFF
many,TRBV5-1,TRBJ2-5,CASSLDSRGTQYF
.,TRBV6-6,TRBJ2-3,CASSYPGTTLGDTQYF
few,TRBV20-1,TRBJ1-1,CSASPGSHTEAFF
.,TRBV4-1,TRBJ2-3,CASSQDRPSGSTQYF
.,TRBV5-1,TRBJ2-6,CASRQIYRGEANVLTF
.,TRBV20-1,TRBJ2-7,CSARGLAGRYEQYF
few,TRBV5-1,TRBJ1-5,CASSPSPYQPQHF
many,TRBV20-1,TRBJ2-3,CSAITGTDNTDTQYF
few,TRBV5-1,TRBJ2-5,CASSLSRRTGIGQETQYF
.,TRBV9,TRBJ2-1,CASKEDLAPLNEQFF
.,TRBV12-3/TRBV12-4,TRBJ1-1,CASRQGAMTEAFF
.,TRBV4-2,TRBJ2-3,CASSQDLAGGRIDTQYF
few,TRBV7-2,TRBJ2-7,CASTPLGGTGRYEQYF
few,TRBV5-1,TRBJ2-3,CASSPLTPGLAGVYADTQYF
many,TRBV29-1,TRBJ2-1,CSAGPEYNEQFF
many,TRBV29-1,TRBJ1-2,CSAGGTEEYYGGYTF
.,TRBV21-1,TRBJ2-2,CASSKGRGGGSGELFF
many,TRBV9,TRBJ1-3,CASSVDVSGNTIYF
.,TRBV6-2/TRBV6-3,TRBJ2-1,CASGVPAGSVGEQFF